This T cell receptor (beta chain) appears in the sequencing data of a study of blood T cell repertoires in COVID-19. Study as a whole: Sources were T cells, B-cell-depleted T cells, or PBMCs; the material itself was cDNA or gDNA.

In the original processing: Researchers report that nucleated cell counts were estimated from reference gene primer amplification. Libraries were prepared by immunoSEQ multiplex PCR; TCRdb keeps only in-frame clonotypes and omits some of them. V and J calls and clone size come straight from that table; D and trimming were deduced from the DNA. This sample has approximately 120,000 clones; 75% to 90% occur once, and the top ten carry around 4.1%. V was shortened by 3 bases and J by 7 bases, with 11 bases between the two germline ends. The CDR3 runs to 13 residues. Germline CDR1 is MRHNA and CDR2 is SNTAGT.

This chain links TRBV6-4 with TRBJ2-3, with a weak D call TRBD2 (6 bases). The sample taken for sequencing was peripheral blood. This clonotype was obtained from a human donor in a cohort sampled during active COVID-19. CDR3 residues: CASSDSTRNTQYF. CDR3 nucleotide sequence: TGTGCCAGCAGTGATTCGACTAGAAATACGCAGTATTTT.